This TCR beta chain was identified during a study of blood T cell repertoires in COVID-19. Overall study: Whether acute or convalescent, the COVID-19 samples came from the United States, Italy and Spain.

Germline V gives CDR1 KGHSH, CDR2 LQKENI. The CDR3 has 15 amino acids. V shed 2 bases and J shed 1 base, with 12 bases lying between them. Authors' methods: Nucleated cell counts were estimated from reference gene primer amplification. Assay used: immunoSEQ multiplex PCR; TCRdb lists only in-frame clones, some missing. That table gives V, J and clone size, and the DNA gave D and trimming. The sample records about 86,000 clones, about 90% being singletons. J is TRBJ2-7 and V is TRBV18; TRBD1 might be the D (6 bases). Specimen: peripheral blood. The receptor was derived from a human donor in a cohort sampled during active COVID-19. CDR3 sequence reads: CASSPRIGQSYEQYF. Here the CDR3 DNA reads TGTGCCAGCTCACCAAGGATCGGACAGTCCTACGAGCAGTACTTC. Together with reference TRBV18 and TRBJ2-7, the CDR3 gives the full variable domain: NAGVMQNPRHLVRRRGQEARLRCSPMKGHSHVYWYRQLPEEGLKFMVYLQKENIIDESGMPKERFSAEFPKEGPSILRIQQVVRGDSAAYFCASSPRIGQSYEQYFGPGTRLTVT.